Detailed here is one T cell receptor (beta chain). The entry originates in a study of blood T cell repertoires in COVID-19. Study-level background: Samples taken during acute and convalescent COVID-19 were collected in the United States, Italy and Spain. T cells, B-cell-depleted T cells, or PBMCs supplied cDNA or gDNA.

Authors' processing steps: Reference gene primer amplification yielded estimated nucleated cell counts. The assay was immunoSEQ multiplex PCR, and TCRdb's table has in-frame clones only and misses some. That table gives V, J and clone size, and the DNA gave D and trimming. There are some 180,000 clones in the sample; 80% occur only once, and 6.9% lies in the top ten. The junction had 4 bases not matched to a gene; V was cut back by 7 bases and J by 4 bases. The CDR3 loop spans 13 amino acids. CDR1 ENHRY and CDR2 SYGVKD come from the germline V gene. The J gene is TRBJ1-1, the V gene TRBV10-3, with TRBD1 matching over 9 bases. This clonotype originated in a man aged 60 to 75 with acute or convalescent COVID-19. The specimen was peripheral blood. CDR3 amino acids: CAIKEGQGTEAFF. Written as DNA, the CDR3 is TGTGCCATCAAGGAGGGACAGGGCACTGAAGCTTTCTTT.